One sample yielded the 24 T cell receptor beta chains listed below, sequenced in a study of blood T cells in healthy people across ages. The second PCR ran roughly 7 to 12 cycles with a sample-barcoded 5' primer and J-beta primers. Each CDR3 protein is one row after TCRdb ran MiXCR on the 5' RACE reads. The table lists about 400,000 distinct CDR3 sequences, roughly half of them singletons. The sample was blood. Every receptor here comes from a man aged 60 to 75 in good health.

This clonotype was observed at least ten times. The chain combines TRBV4-1 with TRBJ2-1; 11 bases line up with TRBD1. Germline V gene lookup returns CDR1 MGHRA and CDR2 YSYEKL. This CDR3 has 17 residues. V gave up 1 base and J gave up 6 bases; unmatched junction bases: 8. This chain's CDR3 is CASSQAPGTGGFNEQFF. The CDR3 DNA is TGCGCCAGCAGCCAAGCCCCGGGGACAGGGGGTTTCAATGAGCAGTTCTTC.

This chain connects TRBV30 to TRBJ2-3; D is unclear. CDR1 is GTSNPN and CDR2 is SVGIG in the germline V gene (reference sequence). Trimming took off 0 bases at V and 5 bases at J, with 12 bases between the two ends. CDR3 length: 14 amino acids. CDR3 sequence: CAWSVTSTLDTQYF. The CDR3 DNA reads TGTGCCTGGAGTGTAACTTCGACATTAGATACGCAGTATTTT. Looking up the rest from reference TRBV30 and TRBJ2-3 gives the full variable domain: SQTIHQWPATLVQPVGSPLSLECTVEGTSNPNLYWYRQAAGRGLQLLFYSVGIGQISSEVPQNLSASRPQDRQFILSSKKLLLSDSGFYLCAWSVTSTLDTQYFGPGTRLTVL.

There are many counts of this clonotype. V and J are TRBV6-1 and TRBJ2-5, with TRBD2 matching over 7 bases. The junction had 8 bases not matched to a gene; V was cut back by 2 bases and J by 5 bases. The CDR3 runs 15 residues. Germline CDR1 is MNHNS and CDR2 is SASEGT. The CDR3 DNA reads TGTGCCAGCAGTGAAAGGATGGGGGGAGGGGAGACCCAGTACTTC. Its translation: CASSERMGGGETQYF.

This chain uses TRBV9 with TRBJ1-5; D gene uncertain. V was trimmed by 6 bases and J by 5 bases, leaving 18 bases between them. The CDR3 consists of 15 residues. In germline, CDR1 is SGDLS, CDR2 YYNGEE. CDR3 bases: TGTGCCAGCAACCCCGACGGGTACACCTATCAGCCCCAGCATTTT. Protein: CASNPDGYTYQPQHF. The full variable domain, with the rest looked up from reference TRBV9 and TRBJ1-5, is DSGVTQTPKHLITATGQRVTLRCSPRSGDLSVYWYQQSLDQGLQFLIQYYNGEERAKGNILERFSAQQFPDLHSELNLSSLELGDSALYFCASNPDGYTYQPQHFGDGTRLSIL.

The V call is TRBV29-1, the J call TRBJ2-5, with 10 bases aligning to TRBD2. Germline loops: CDR1 SQVTM, CDR2 ANQGSEA. CDR3 length: 15 residues. The trim removed 3 bases at V and 11 bases at J, leaving 15 bases unmatched. CDR3 sequence reads: CSVDQNSGGRNEQYF. CDR3 nucleotide sequence: TGCAGCGTTGATCAGAATAGCGGGGGGAGAAATGAGCAGTACTTC.

Concerning this clonotype itself: One end of the junction varies from germline; a read error may be responsible. For the CDR3, the DNA is TGTGCCAGCAGCGTAGACATACAAGATACGCAGTATTTT. This sequence encodes CASSVDIQDTQYF. The chain carries TRBV11-3 and TRBJ2-3, with D unclear. CDR1 SGHNT and CDR2 YENEEA come from the germline V gene. The CDR3 has 13 amino acids.

The CDR3 protein is CASSTGVPGYGYTF. CDR3 nucleotides: TGTGCCAGCAGCACAGGGGTCCCGGGCTATGGCTACACCTTC. The chain combines TRBV6-2 or TRBV6-3 with TRBJ1-2, with 7 bases aligning to TRBD1. From germline, CDR1 is MNHEY and CDR2 SVGEGT. The CDR3 length is 14 residues. J lost 4 bases, V lost 6 bases, and 8 bases had no gene match.

This clonotype has just a few counts. V is TRBV7-3 and J is TRBJ2-5, with 11 bases that match TRBD2. Looked up from germline, CDR1 is SGHTA and CDR2 is FQGTGA. V was clipped by 0 bases and J by 11 bases; unmatched bases: 8. CDR3 size: 15 residues. CDR3 protein: CASSLTVSGRGEQYF. DNA of the CDR3: TGTGCCAGCAGCTTAACTGTTAGCGGGAGGGGTGAGCAGTACTTC.

The table lists this clonotype with a few counts. The rearrangement joins TRBV4-2 to TRBJ2-7; 7 bases agree with TRBD2. With 0 bases clipped from V and 3 bases from J, the junction kept 11 bases outside the gene matches. Germline V lookup: CDR1 LGHNA, CDR2 YNFKEQ. The CDR3 is 17 residues long. CDR3 residues: CASSQDYGGGPLYEQYF. CDR3 DNA sequence: TGTGCCAGCAGCCAAGATTATGGGGGAGGGCCCCTCTACGAGCAGTACTTC.

The chain has TRBV6-5 and TRBJ1-6; TRBD1 might be the D (6 bases). Germline V gives CDR1 MNHEY, CDR2 SVGAGI. Deletions cut 7 bases from V and 7 bases from J, with 14 bases between. CDR3 size: 14 residues. DNA of the CDR3: TGTGCCAGCACCAACTTGGACAGAAATTCACCCCTCCACTTT. Amino acids: CASTNLDRNSPLHF.

This chain links TRBV7-2 with TRBJ2-5, with 12 nucleotides matching TRBD2. Per the germline V gene, CDR1 is SGHTA and CDR2 is FQGNSA. Trimming at V came to 5 bases and at J to 5 bases, leaving 6 bases not matched to a gene. CDR3 length equals 15 residues. The CDR3 DNA follows: TGTGCCAGCAGCCCTCGGACTAGCGGGGCTGAGACCCAGTACTTC. It translates to CASSPRTSGAETQYF.

This clonotype was observed a handful of times. The rearrangement links TRBV4-1 to TRBJ2-2; 15 nucleotides line up with TRBD2. This CDR3 has 17 residues. Germline-derived CDR1 and CDR2 are MGHRA and YSYEKL. Trimming at V came to 4 bases and at J to 5 bases, leaving 5 bases not matched to a gene. DNA for the CDR3: TGCGCCAGCAGCCCTCGGACTAGCGGGAGGGGAACCGGGGAGCTGTTTTTT. Translating gives CASSPRTSGRGTGELFF.

This clonotype showed up many times. The V gene is TRBV4-1, the J gene TRBJ2-1, with a possible D match to TRBD1 (6 bases). V was shortened by 2 bases and J by 8 bases, with 13 bases between the two germline ends. Germline V lookup: CDR1 MGHRA, CDR2 YSYEKL. The CDR3 has 14 residues. The CDR3 reads CASSQPTGIDEQFF. The CDR3 nucleotides are TGCGCCAGCAGCCAACCCACAGGGATCGATGAGCAGTTCTTC.

This chain links TRBV4-3 with TRBJ2-3; a weak D match, TRBD1 (5 bases). Trimming took 0 bases from V and 9 from J, leaving 13 bases between them. CDR3 size: 14 residues. Per the germline V gene, CDR1 is LGHNA and CDR2 is YSLEER. The CDR3 reads CASSQDRTLGTQYF. CDR3 coding DNA: TGCGCCAGCAGCCAAGATCGGACACTTGGGACGCAGTATTTT.

As to this clonotype: This clone may be a read error of a much larger clone one base away. CDR3 region: CASSLRDDAKNIQYF. The CDR3 DNA sequence: TGTGCCAGCAGCCTTCGGGACGATGCCAAAAACATTCAGTACTTC. J is TRBJ2-4 and V is TRBV7-2, with D perhaps matching TRBD1 or TRBD2 (5 bases each). The germline V and J ends were trimmed by 5 bases and 1 base, with 12 bases remaining between them. CDR1 and CDR2 from the germline V gene are SGHTA and FQGNSA. The CDR3 is made up of 15 amino acids.

The chain has TRBV10-3 and TRBJ2-1; 9 bases line up with TRBD2. The CDR3 spans 14 residues. Germline values: CDR1 ENHRY, CDR2 SYGVKD. Germline trimming cut 3 bases from V and 7 bases from J; bases unmatched to any gene: 4. The CDR3 here is CAISERLAGNEQFF. CDR3 DNA sequence: TGTGCCATCAGTGAAAGGCTAGCGGGGAATGAGCAGTTCTTC.

The CDR3 coding sequence is TGCGCCAGCATGGCGGGAGCGAGCGGGGATGGAGGAGAGACCCAGTACTTC. Translated: CASMAGASGDGGETQYF. This chain connects TRBV5-1 to TRBJ2-7, with 7 bases that match TRBD2. The DNA end lines up better with TRBJ2-5; the J call may be wrong. CDR3 length: 17 amino acids. CDR1 and CDR2 (germline): SGHRS, YFSETQ.

CDR3 residues: CASSGAGGLRNEQYF. Here the CDR3 DNA reads TGTGCCAGCAGCGGGGCGGGAGGGCTTCGGAATGAGCAGTACTTC. J is TRBJ2-5 and V is TRBV28; 9 bases fit TRBD2. The ends lost 6 bases at V and 11 bases at J; junction bases unmatched: 16. Germline lookup yields CDR1 MDHEN and CDR2 SYDVKM. This CDR3 has 15 amino acids.

As to this clonotype: A much larger clone differs by one base, so this may be a read error. The chain has TRBV5-1 and TRBJ2-3; no clear D. The CDR3 spans 11 residues. The germline V gene has CDR1 SGHRS and CDR2 YFSETQ. This CDR3 reads CAGSDLGTQYF. Written as DNA, the CDR3 is TGCGCCGGCAGCGACCTTGGGACGCAGTATTTT.

The chain couples TRBV2 to TRBJ2-5, with 14 bases that match TRBD2. Germline CDR1 is SNHLY and CDR2 is FYNNEI. The CDR3 has 17 amino acids. With 0 bases clipped from V and 5 bases from J, the junction kept 5 bases outside the gene matches. In nucleotides, the CDR3 is TGTGCCAGCAGTGAAGCGACTAGCGGGGGGGTTGGGGAGACCCAGTACTTC. Protein sequence: CASSEATSGGVGETQYF.

This chain links TRBV6-5 with TRBJ1-1; no clear D. The CDR3 loop spans 13 amino acids. V was shortened by 6 bases and J by 3 bases, with 11 bases between the two germline ends. CDR1 MNHEY and CDR2 SVGAGI come from the germline V gene. CDR3 in DNA: TGTGCCAGCAGACCTGACACCCACACTGAAGCTTTCTTT. Amino acid sequence: CASRPDTHTEAFF.

The chain recombines TRBV9 with TRBJ2-1; 9 positions match TRBD2. The length of the CDR3 is 17 residues. After removal of 0 bases from V and 6 bases from J, the junction contained 10 bases not matched to a gene. From germline, CDR1 is SGDLS and CDR2 YYNGEE. CDR3 nucleotide sequence: TGTGCCAGCAGCGTAGTGGGAAAAGCGGGAGGAGTCAATGAGCAGTTCTTC. Its protein product is CASSVVGKAGGVNEQFF.

The chain combines TRBV6-5 with TRBJ2-1; TRBD2 matches at 7 bases. The J segment lost 7 bases and the V segment lost 5 bases, leaving 8 bases of the junction unmatched. Germline CDR1 MNHEY, CDR2 SVGAGI. This CDR3 has 14 amino acids. The CDR3 loop reads CASSGGGPPNEQFF. For the CDR3, the DNA is TGTGCCAGCAGTGGGGGGGGTCCCCCGAATGAGCAGTTCTTC.

The chain links TRBV24-1 to TRBJ2-3; 8 bases are shared with TRBD2. J lost 4 bases, V lost 3 bases, and 2 bases had no gene match. The CDR3 is 14 residues long. Per the germline V gene, CDR1 is KGHDR and CDR2 is SFDVKD. The CDR3 DNA follows: TGTGCCACCAGTGATAGCGGGAGCCCAGATACGCAGTATTTT. Amino acid sequence: CATSDSGSPDTQYF.